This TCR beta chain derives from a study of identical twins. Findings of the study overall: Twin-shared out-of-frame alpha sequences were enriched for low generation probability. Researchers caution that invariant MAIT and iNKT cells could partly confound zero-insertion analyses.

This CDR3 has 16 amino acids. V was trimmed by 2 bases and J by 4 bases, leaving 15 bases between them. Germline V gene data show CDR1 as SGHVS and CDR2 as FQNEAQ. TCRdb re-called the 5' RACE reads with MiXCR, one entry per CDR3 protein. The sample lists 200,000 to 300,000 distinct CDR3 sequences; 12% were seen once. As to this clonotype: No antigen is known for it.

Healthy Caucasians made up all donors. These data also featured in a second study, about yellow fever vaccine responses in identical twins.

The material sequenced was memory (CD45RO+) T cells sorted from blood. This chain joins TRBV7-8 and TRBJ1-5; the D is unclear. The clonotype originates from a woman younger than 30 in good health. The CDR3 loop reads CASSLLVGPLNQPQHF. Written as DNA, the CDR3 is TGTGCCAGCAGCTTATTAGTAGGGCCATTAAATCAGCCCCAGCATTTT.